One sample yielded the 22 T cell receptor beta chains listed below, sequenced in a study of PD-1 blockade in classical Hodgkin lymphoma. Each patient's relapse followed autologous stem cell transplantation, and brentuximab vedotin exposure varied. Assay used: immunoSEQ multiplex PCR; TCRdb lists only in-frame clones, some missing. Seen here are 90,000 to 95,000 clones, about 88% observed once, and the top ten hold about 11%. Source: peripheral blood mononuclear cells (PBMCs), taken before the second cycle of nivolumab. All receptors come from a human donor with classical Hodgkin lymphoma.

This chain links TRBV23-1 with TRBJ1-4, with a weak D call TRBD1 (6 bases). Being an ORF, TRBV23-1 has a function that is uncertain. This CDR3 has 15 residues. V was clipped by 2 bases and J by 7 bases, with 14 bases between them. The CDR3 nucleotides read TGCGCCAGCAGTCAAGAAAACAGGGCGGGTGAAAAACTGTTTTTT. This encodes CASSQENRAGEKLFF.

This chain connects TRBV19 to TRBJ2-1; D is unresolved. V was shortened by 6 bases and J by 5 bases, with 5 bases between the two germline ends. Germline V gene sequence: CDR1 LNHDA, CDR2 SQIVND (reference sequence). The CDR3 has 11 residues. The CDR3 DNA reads TGTGCCAGTAGCGTAAACAATGAGCAGTTCTTC. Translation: CASSVNNEQFF.

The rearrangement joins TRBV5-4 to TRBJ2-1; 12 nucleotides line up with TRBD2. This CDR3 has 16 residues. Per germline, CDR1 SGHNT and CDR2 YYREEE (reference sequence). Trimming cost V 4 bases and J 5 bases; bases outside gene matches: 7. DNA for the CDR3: TGTGCCAGCAGCCGAAACCTAGCGGGAGGGGACAATGAGCAGTTCTTC. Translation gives CASSRNLAGGDNEQFF.

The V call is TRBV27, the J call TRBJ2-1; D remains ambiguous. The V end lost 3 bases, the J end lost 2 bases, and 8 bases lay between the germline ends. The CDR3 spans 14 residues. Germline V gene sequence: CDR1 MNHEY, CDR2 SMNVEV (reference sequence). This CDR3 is CASSFAETYNEQFF. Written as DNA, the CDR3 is TGTGCCAGCAGTTTCGCGGAGACCTACAATGAGCAGTTCTTC.

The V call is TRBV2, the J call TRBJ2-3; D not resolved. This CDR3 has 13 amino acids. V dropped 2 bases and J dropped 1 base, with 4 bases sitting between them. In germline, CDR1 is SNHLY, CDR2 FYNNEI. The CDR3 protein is CASSEWGTDTQYF. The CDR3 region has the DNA TGTGCCAGCAGTGAATGGGGCACAGATACGCAGTATTTT.

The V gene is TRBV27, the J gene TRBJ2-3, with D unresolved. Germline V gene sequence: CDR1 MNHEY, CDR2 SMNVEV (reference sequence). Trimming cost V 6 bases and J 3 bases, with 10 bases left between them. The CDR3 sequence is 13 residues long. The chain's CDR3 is CASRLIGTDTQYF. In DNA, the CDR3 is TGTGCCAGCAGGCTTATTGGGACAGATACGCAGTATTTT.

The CDR3 region has the DNA TGTGCCAGTAGTGTTGGACTAGCGGGAGGGGGACACAATGAGCAGTTCTTC. Residues: CASSVGLAGGGHNEQFF. The genes are TRBV19 and TRBJ2-1; 15 bases map to TRBD2. The CDR3 loop spans 17 amino acids. V was pared by 5 bases and J by 5 bases, with 7 bases of the junction left unmatched. Germline V lookup: CDR1 LNHDA, CDR2 SQIVND (reference sequence).

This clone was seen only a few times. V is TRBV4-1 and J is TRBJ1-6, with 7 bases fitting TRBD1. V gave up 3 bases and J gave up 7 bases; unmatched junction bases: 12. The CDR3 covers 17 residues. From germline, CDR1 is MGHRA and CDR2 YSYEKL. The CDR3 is CASSQESGGGKNSPLHF. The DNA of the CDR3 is TGCGCCAGCAGCCAGGAGTCAGGGGGGGGAAAGAATTCACCCCTCCACTTT.

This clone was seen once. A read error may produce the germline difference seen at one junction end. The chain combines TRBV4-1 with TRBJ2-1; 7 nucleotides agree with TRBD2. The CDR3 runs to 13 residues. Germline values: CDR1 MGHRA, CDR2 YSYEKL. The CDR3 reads CASSQERDYLVIF. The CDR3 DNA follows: TGCGCCAGCAGCCAAGAGAGGGACTACCTAGTCATCTTC.

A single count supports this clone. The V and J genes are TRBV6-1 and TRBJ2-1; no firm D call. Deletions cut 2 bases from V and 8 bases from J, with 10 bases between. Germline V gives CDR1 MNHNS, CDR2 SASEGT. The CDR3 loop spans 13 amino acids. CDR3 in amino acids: CASSEYSFDEQFF. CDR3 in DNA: TGTGCCAGCAGTGAATACAGTTTCGATGAGCAGTTCTTC.

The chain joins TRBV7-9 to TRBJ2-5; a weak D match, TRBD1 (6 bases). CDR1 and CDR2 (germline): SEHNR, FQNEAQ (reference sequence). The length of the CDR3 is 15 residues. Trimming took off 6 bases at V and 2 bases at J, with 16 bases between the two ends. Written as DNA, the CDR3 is TGTGCCAGCAGTTTGGACAGTGGGATTCAAGAGACCCAGTACTTC. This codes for CASSLDSGIQETQYF. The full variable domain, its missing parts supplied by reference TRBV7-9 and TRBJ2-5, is DTGVSQNPRHKITKRGQNVTFRCDPISEHNRLYWYRQTLGQGPEFLTYFQNEAQLEKSRLLSDRFSAERPKGSFSTLEIQRTEQGDSAMYLCASSLDSGIQETQYFGPGTRLLVL.

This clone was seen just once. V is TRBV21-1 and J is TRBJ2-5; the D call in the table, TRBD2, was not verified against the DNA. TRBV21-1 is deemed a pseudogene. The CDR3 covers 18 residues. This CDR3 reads CASSSHQWGGAALETQYF. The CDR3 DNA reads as TGTGCCAGCAGCTCTCACCAGTGGGGGGGCGCAGCTTTAGAGACCCAGTACTTC.

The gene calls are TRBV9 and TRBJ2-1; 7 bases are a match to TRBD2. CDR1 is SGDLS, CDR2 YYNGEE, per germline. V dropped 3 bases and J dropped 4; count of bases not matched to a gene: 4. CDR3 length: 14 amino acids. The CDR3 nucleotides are TGTGCCAGCAGCGCGAGCGGGGTGTACAATGAGCAGTTCTTC. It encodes CASSASGVYNEQFF.

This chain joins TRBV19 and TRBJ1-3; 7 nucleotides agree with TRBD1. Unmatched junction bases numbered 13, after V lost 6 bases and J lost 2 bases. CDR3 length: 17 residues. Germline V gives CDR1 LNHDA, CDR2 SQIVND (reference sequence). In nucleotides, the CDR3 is TGTGCCAGTAGCCAGAGGGGGCGTTTAGGGACTGGAAACACCATATATTTT. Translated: CASSQRGRLGTGNTIYF.

The CDR3 DNA reads as TGTGCCAGCACCCTGGGGCTTGTAGATACGCAGTATTTT. Encoded protein: CASTLGLVDTQYF. The V call is TRBV7-2, the J call TRBJ2-3; the D gene is possibly TRBD1 (5 bases). This CDR3 is 13 amino acids long. V lost 7 bases to trimming and J lost 5 bases, with 13 bases between them. Germline V gives CDR1 SGHTA, CDR2 FQGNSA.

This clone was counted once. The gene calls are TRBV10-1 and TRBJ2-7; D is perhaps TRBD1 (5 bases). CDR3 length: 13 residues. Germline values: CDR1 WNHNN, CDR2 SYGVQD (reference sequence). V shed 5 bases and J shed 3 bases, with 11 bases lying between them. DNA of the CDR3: TGCGCCAGCAGTAGGGGTCCGGACTACGAGCAGTACTTC. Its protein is CASSRGPDYEQYF.

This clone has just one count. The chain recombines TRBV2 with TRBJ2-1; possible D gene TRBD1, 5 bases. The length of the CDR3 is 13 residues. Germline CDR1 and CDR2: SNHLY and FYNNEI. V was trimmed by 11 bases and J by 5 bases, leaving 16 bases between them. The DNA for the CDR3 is TGTGCCCTGAAGTTTGGGGCTAACAATGAGCAGTTCTTC. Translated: CALKFGANNEQFF.

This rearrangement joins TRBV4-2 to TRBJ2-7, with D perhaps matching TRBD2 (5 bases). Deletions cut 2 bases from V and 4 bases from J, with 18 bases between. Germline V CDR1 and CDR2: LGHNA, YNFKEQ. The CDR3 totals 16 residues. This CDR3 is CASSQPGLDGYYEQYF. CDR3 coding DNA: TGTGCCAGCAGCCAACCCGGACTGGACGGATATTACGAGCAGTACTTC.

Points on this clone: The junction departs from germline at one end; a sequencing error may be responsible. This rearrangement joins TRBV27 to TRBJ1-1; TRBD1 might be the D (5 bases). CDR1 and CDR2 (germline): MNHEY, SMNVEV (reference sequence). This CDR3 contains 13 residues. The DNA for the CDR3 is TGTGCCAGCAGCTTATGGGGGAAGACTGAAGCTTTCTTT. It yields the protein CASSLWGKTEAFF.

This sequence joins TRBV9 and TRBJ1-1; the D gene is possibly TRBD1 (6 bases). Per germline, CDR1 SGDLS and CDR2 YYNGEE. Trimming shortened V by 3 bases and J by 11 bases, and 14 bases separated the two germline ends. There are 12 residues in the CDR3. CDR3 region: CASSAAGGAAFF. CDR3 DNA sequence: TGTGCCAGCAGCGCAGCGGGGGGGGCGGCTTTCTTT.

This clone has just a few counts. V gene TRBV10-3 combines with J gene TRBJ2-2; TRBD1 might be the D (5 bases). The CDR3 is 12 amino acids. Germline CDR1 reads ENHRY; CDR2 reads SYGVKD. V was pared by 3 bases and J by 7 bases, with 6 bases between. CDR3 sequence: CAISDRDGELFF. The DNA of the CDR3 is TGTGCCATCAGTGACAGGGACGGGGAGCTGTTTTTT.

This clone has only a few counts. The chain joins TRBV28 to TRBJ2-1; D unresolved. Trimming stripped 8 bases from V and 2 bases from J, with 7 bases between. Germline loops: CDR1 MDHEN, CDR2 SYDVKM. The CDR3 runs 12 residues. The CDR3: CASALPYNEQFF. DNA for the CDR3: TGTGCCAGCGCTCTCCCCTACAATGAGCAGTTCTTC.